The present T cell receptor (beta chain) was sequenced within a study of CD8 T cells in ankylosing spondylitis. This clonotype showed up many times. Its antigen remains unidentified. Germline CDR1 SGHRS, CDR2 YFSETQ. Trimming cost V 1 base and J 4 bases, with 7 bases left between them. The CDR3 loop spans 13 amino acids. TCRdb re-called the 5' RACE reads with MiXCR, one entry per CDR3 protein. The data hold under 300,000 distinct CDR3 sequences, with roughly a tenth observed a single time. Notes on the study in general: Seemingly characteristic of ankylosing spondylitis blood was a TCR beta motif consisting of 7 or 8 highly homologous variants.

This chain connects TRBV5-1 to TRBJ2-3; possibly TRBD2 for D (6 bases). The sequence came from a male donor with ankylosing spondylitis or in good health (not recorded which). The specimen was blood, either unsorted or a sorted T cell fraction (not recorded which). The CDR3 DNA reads TGCGCCAGCAGCTTGACTAGCCCAGATACGCAGTATTTT. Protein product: CASSLTSPDTQYF.